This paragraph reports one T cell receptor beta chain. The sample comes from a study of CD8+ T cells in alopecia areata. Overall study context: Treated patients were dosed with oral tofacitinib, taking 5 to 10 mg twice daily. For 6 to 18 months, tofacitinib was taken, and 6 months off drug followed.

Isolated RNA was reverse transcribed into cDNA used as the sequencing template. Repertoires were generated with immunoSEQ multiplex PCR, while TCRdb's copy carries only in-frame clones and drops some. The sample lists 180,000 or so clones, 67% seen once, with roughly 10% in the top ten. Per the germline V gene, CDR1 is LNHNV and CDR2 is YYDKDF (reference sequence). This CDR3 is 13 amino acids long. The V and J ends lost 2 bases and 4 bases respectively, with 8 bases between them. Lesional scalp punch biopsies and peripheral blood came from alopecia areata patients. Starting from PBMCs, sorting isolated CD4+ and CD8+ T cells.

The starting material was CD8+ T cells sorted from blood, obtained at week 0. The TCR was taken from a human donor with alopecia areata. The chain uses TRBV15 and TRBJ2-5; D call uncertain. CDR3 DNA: TGTGCCACCAGCAGAAGGTCCCGAGAGACCCAGTACTTC. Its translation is CATSRRSRETQYF.